What follows describes a single T cell receptor (beta chain). The data were taken from a study of shared clonotypes between healthy human individuals. Trimming took 5 bases from V and 7 from J, leaving 14 bases between them. CDR1 and CDR2 from the germline V gene are MDHEN and SYDVKM. This CDR3 spans 14 amino acids. Naive CD8 cells, CD45RO-negative and positively selected for CCR7, excluded terminally differentiated effector memory CD45RA+ cells. Data came from immunoSEQ multiplex PCR; TCRdb stores just in-frame clones and leaves some out. The sample holds 2 million to 2.5 million clones, about 92% seen once.

The sequenced sample consisted of naive CD8+ T cells from PBMCs. The chain is built from TRBV28 and TRBJ2-2; D is perhaps TRBD1 (5 bases). The source is a man between 18 and 29 years old in good health. Some clones in this sample may be carry-over from other donors' samples. In nucleotides, the CDR3 is TGTGCCAGCAGTCTCCAGGGTTGGATCGGGGAGCTGTTTTTT. It specifies CASSLQGWIGELFF.